This TCR beta chain was profiled in a study of cytomegalovirus exposure and HLA in healthy donors. PCR used 60 Vbeta primers and 13 Jbeta primers. Clones were read by immunoSEQ multiplex PCR, and TCRdb kept only the in-frame ones, dropping some. The sample lists under 150,000 clones; approximately 80% were seen once. With V trimmed by 1 base and J by 0 bases, 3 bases remained unmatched. The CDR3 sequence is 16 residues long. The germline gives CDR1 SGHRS, CDR2 YFSETQ. This sequence originates from a man in his fifties in good health and CMV-seronegative. The chain uses TRBV5-1 and TRBJ2-1; the match to TRBD2 covers 8 bases. Sequenced: PBMCs. In DNA, the CDR3 is TGCGCCAGCAGCTTGCCCAGCGGGGGCTCCTACAATGAGCAGTTCTTC. This translates into CASSLPSGGSYNEQFF.